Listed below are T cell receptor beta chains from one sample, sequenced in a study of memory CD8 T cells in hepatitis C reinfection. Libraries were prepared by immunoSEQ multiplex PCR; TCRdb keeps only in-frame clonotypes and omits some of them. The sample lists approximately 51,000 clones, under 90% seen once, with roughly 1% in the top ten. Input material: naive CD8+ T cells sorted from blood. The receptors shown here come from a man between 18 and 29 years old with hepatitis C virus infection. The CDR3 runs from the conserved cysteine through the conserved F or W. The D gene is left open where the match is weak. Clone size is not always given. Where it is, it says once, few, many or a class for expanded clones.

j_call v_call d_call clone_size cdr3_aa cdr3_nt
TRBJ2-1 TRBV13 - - CASSSLRTTFEQFF TGTGCCAGCAGCTCCCTCCGGACTACCTTTGAGCAGTTCTTC
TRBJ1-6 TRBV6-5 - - CASRDSPYNSPLHF TGTGCCAGCAGGGACAGTCCCTATAATTCACCCCTCCACTTT
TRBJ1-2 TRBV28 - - CASSLGRTDYGYTF TGTGCCAGCAGTTTAGGTAGGACTGACTATGGCTACACCTTC
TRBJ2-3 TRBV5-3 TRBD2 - CARSSPLGRATDTQYF TGTGCCAGAAGCTCCCCTCTGGGGAGGGCCACAGATACGCAGTATTTT
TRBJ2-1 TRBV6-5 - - CASSFGQGGGNEQFF TGTGCCAGCAGTTTCGGGCAGGGAGGGGGTAATGAGCAGTTCTTC
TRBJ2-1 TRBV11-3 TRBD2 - CASSSGTSGHHSYNEQFF TGTGCCAGCAGCTCCGGGACTAGCGGCCATCACTCCTACAATGAGCAGTTCTTC
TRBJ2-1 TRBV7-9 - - CASSSMTISSYNEQFF TGTGCCAGCAGCTCGATGACAATCAGCTCCTACAATGAGCAGTTCTTC
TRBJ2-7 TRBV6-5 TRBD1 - CASSYSTTGGTYEQYF TGTGCCAGCAGTTACTCGACCACAGGGGGAACCTACGAGCAGTACTTC
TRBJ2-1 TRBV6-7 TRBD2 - CAALGGGGSYNEQFF TGTGCCGCACTGGGGGGGGGAGGGTCCTACAATGAGCAGTTCTTC
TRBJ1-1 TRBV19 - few CASSTSGMNTEAFF TGTGCCAGTAGTACCTCCGGGATGAACACTGAAGCTTTCTTT
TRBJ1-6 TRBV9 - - CASSAGGGFGSPLHF TGTGCCAGCAGCGCCGGGGGGGGGTTTGGATCACCCCTCCACTTT
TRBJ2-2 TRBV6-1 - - CASREYREQNTGELFF TGTGCCAGCAGAGAATACAGGGAACAGAACACCGGGGAGCTGTTTTTT
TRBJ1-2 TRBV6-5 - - CASSSPPGVYGYTF TGTGCCAGCAGTTCCCCACCCGGAGTGTATGGCTACACCTTC
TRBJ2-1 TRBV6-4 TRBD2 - CASSALRGIYNEQFF TGTGCCAGCAGTGCCTTGCGGGGGATCTACAATGAGCAGTTCTTC
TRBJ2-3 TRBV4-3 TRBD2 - CVSSQAGTSSDTQYF TGCGTCAGCAGCCAAGCCGGGACTAGCAGCGATACGCAGTATTTT
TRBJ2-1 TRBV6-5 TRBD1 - CASSYGTGDEQFF TGTGCCAGCAGTTACGGGACAGGGGATGAGCAGTTCTTC
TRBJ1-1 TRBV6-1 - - CASTARGNMNTEAFF TGTGCCAGCACTGCACGGGGGAACATGAACACTGAAGCTTTCTTT
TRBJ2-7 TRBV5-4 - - CASSLDRTYEQYF TGTGCCAGCAGCTTGGACAGGACCTACGAGCAGTACTTC
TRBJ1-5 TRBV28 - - CASSPTAISNQPQHF TGTGCCAGCAGCCCGACAGCTATTAGCAATCAGCCCCAGCATTTT
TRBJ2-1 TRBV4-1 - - CASSQDSSEQFF TGCGCCAGCAGCCAAGATTCTAGCGAGCAGTTCTTC
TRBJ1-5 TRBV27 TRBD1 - CAGSGTAYSNQPQHF TGTGCCGGCAGTGGGACAGCCTATAGCAATCAGCCCCAGCATTTT
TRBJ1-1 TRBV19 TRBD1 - CASSILRDRGYTEAFF TGTGCCAGTAGTATCCTCCGGGACAGGGGTTACACTGAAGCTTTCTTT
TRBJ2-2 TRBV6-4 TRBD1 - CASSDSRGLLAQNTGELFF TGTGCCAGCAGTGACTCAAGGGGGCTCCTCGCGCAAAACACCGGGGAGCTGTTTTTT
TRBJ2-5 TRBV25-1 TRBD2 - CASTGLAGGETQYF TGTGCCAGCACCGGACTAGCGGGGGGAGAGACCCAGTACTTC
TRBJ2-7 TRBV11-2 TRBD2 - CASREAGLAGVYEQYF TGTGCCAGCAGGGAAGCAGGACTAGCGGGAGTATACGAGCAGTACTTC
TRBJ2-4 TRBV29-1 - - CSVEWRGLAKNIQYF TGCAGCGTTGAATGGAGGGGTCTAGCCAAAAACATTCAGTACTTC
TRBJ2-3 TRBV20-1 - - CSARRVDTQYF TGCAGCGCTCGCCGCGTAGATACGCAGTATTTT
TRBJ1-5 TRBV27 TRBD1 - CASSPRGLLQPQHF TGTGCCAGCAGCCCCAGGGGGCTTTTACAGCCCCAGCATTTT
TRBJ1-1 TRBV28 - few CASRDPWAGAFF TGTGCCAGCAGAGACCCCTGGGCTGGGGCTTTCTTT
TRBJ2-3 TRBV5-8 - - CASSLGLDIPDTQYF TGTGCCAGCAGCTTGGGTTTGGACATCCCAGATACGCAGTATTTT
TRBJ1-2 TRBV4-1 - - CASSQTRAYYGYTF TGCGCCAGCAGCCAAACCAGGGCATACTATGGCTACACCTTC
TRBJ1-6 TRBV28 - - CASRSDRSSYNSPLHF TGTGCCAGCAGGTCGGACAGAAGCTCCTATAATTCACCCCTCCACTTT
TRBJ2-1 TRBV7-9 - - CASSFSGDSYNEQFF TGTGCCAGCAGCTTTAGCGGTGACTCCTACAATGAGCAGTTCTTC
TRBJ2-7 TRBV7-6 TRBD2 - CASSLGHGTSGFYEQYF TGTGCCAGCAGCTTAGGGCACGGGACTAGCGGATTCTACGAGCAGTACTTC
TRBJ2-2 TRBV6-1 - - CASSVPRGRGTGELFF TGTGCCAGCAGTGTACCACGAGGGAGAGGCACCGGGGAGCTGTTTTTT
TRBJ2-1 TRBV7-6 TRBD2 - CASSLSAVAGGGYNEQFF TGTGCCAGCAGCTTATCGGCCGTAGCGGGAGGAGGCTACAATGAGCAGTTCTTC
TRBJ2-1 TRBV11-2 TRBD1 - CASSSFDRVNEQFF TGTGCCAGCAGCTCCTTCGACAGGGTTAATGAGCAGTTCTTC
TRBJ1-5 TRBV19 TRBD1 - CASVDRGGSQPQHF TGTGCCAGTGTGGACAGGGGAGGGTCTCAGCCCCAGCATTTT